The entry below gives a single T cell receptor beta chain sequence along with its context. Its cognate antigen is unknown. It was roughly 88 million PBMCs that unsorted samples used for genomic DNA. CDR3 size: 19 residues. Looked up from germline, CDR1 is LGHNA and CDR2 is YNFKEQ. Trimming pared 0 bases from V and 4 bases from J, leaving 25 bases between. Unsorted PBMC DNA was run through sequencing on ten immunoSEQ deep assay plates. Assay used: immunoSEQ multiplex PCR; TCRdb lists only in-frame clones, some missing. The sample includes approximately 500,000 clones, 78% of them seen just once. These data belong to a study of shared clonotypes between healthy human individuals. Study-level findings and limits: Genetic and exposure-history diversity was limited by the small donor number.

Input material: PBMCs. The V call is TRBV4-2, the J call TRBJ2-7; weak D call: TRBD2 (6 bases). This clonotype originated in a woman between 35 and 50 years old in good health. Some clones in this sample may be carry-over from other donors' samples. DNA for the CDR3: TGTGCCAGCAGCCAAGATATAGCGGCCCAAACTGGATTTGCGTACGAGCAGTACTTC. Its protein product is CASSQDIAAQTGFAYEQYF.